This T cell receptor (beta chain) was captured by sequencing in a study of OX40 agonist ivuxolimab in advanced cancers. For the study in its entirety: The costimulatory receptor OX40 (CD134) was targeted by ivuxolimab, a fully human IgG2 agonistic monoclonal antibody. Intravenous ivuxolimab was administered to patients every 2 weeks at six dose levels: 0.01, 0.1, 0.3, 1.5, 3 and 10 mg/kg. Of the approximately 50 patients in dose escalation, about 19 had hepatocellular carcinoma, about 15 had melanoma, 9 had renal cell carcinoma and 9 had head and neck cancer. In the dose-escalation cohort, roughly 80% of patients were male, and the mean age was around 60 years, with a range of roughly 20 to 79. Prior anti-PD-1, anti-PD-L1 or anti-CTLA-4 therapy was permitted, and approximately 41% of dose-escalation patients had received checkpoint inhibitors. Partial responses occurred in three dose-escalation patients, of whom one had hepatocellular carcinoma and two had cutaneous melanoma. Peripheral TCRbeta sequencing was intended to test whether TCR sequence diversity was altered and clonal T-cell expansion was caused by ivuxolimab. The paper describes the monotherapy dose-escalation part (N of about 50 patients) of the phase I trial of ivuxolimab.

About this clone itself: Which antigen it targets is not known. It has no much larger one-base neighbor in the sample; base qualities were not kept. In the same sample, other DNA sequences code for this CDR3.

CDR1 and CDR2 are drawn from the germline V gene: MDHEN, SYDVKM. Measured from the cysteine to the phenylalanine, the CDR3 is 11 residues long. The CDR3 DNA has 33 bases and is translated from base 1. Relative to germline, V is 2 bases shorter and J is 4 bases shorter, with 2 bases between their ends. The paper's findings and limits, for the study overall: Partial responders in the 0.1-3.0 mg/kg groups had among the lowest normalized peripheral clonal expansion, especially among CD8+ T cells. The antigen specificity of the peripheral T cells that underwent clonal expansion was not determined. Low levels of normalized T-cell clonal expansion were also shown by some nonresponding patients. Clonal expansion of both CD4+ and CD8+ blood T cells was observed from baseline to week 6 at doses 0.1 to 3.0 mg/kg. After ivuxolimab, CD8+ T cells had more expanded clones than CD4+ T cells on average.

Patients with a history of autoimmune disease or receiving systemic immunosuppression were excluded from the trial. Peripheral blood for TCR sequencing was drawn from every dose cohort at baseline, at cycle 4 day 1 and at cycle 7 day 1. The samples were taken from a phase I, first-in-human, multicenter, open-label dose-escalation trial of ivuxolimab. Adults with locally advanced or metastatic melanoma, renal cell, hepatocellular, or head and neck squamous cell carcinoma were enrolled in the trial. Before TCR sequencing, CD4+ T cells and CD8+ T cells from peripheral blood were sorted into separate populations. Genomic DNA was extracted from sorted cells for sequencing of the TCRbeta CDR3 region. The immunoSEQ Assay was used for sequencing of TCRbeta CDR3 regions. The table was pulled from immuneACCESS by TCRdb, which kept in-frame rearrangements only. Such tables lose some clones; where checked, under half of the loss comes from unresolved V genes, and the rest has no known cause. The sample table shows more than 50,000 clones, and 91% are seen once. In total, the top ten clones hold roughly 12% of the sample.

This specimen was CD4+ or CD8+ T cells sorted from blood, taken in a trial of the OX40 agonist ivuxolimab. The chain is assembled from TRBV28 and TRBJ2-5; the D gene identity is not certain. The sequence came from an adult with an advanced solid tumor such as melanoma, head and neck, liver or kidney cancer. The nucleotide sequence is given as TGTGCCAGCAGTTTAAGAGAGACCCAGTACTTC. It translates as CASSLRETQYF.